This passage covers 17 T cell receptor beta chains from one sample sequenced in a study of cytomegalovirus exposure and HLA in healthy donors. Primers for the PCR totalled 60 Vbeta and 13 Jbeta. Assay: immunoSEQ multiplex PCR; the TCRdb copy retains only in-frame clones and omits some. The sample yields roughly 80,000 clones, of which the top ten take up around 15%. Sequencing used PBMCs. These receptors came from a man in his forties or fifties in good health and CMV-seropositive.

This chain links TRBV10-2 with TRBJ1-5; perhaps TRBD1 as D (6 bases). Trimming took 6 bases from V and 1 from J, leaving 10 bases between them. CDR1 is WSHSY and CDR2 is SAAADI in the germline V gene. The CDR3 is 14 residues long. The CDR3 loop is CASSSGQSNQPQHF. Here the CDR3 DNA reads TGCGCCAGCAGCTCGGGACAAAGCAATCAGCCCCAGCATTTT.

V is TRBV7-9 and J is TRBJ2-2; 9 bases are shared with TRBD1. Per germline, CDR1 SEHNR and CDR2 FQNEAQ (reference sequence). The CDR3 loop spans 17 amino acids. After removal of 5 bases from V and 1 base from J, the junction contained 8 bases not matched to a gene. The CDR3 protein is CASSRLQGAGNTGELFF. As DNA, the CDR3 is TGTGCCAGCAGCAGGTTACAGGGGGCAGGGAACACCGGGGAGCTGTTTTTT.

The chain couples TRBV5-6 to TRBJ2-7; the D gene is possibly TRBD1 (6 bases). There are 15 residues in the CDR3. Trimming pared 1 base from V and 2 bases from J, leaving 13 bases between. CDR1 and CDR2 (germline): SGHDT, YYEEEE. The CDR3 DNA follows: TGTGCCAGCAGCTTGACAGGGTCCCCCCCCTACGAGCAGTACGTC. It encodes CASSLTGSPPYEQYV.

This chain uses TRBV4-2 with TRBJ1-1, with TRBD1 matching over 10 bases. This CDR3 comprises 15 residues. Germline V gene sequence: CDR1 LGHNA, CDR2 YNFKEQ. V shed 6 bases, J shed 1 base, and the junction held 5 bases outside the gene matches. The CDR3 sequence is CASRRTGGENTEAFF. CDR3 in DNA: TGTGCCAGCAGACGGACAGGGGGTGAGAACACTGAAGCTTTCTTT.

V and J are TRBV4-1 and TRBJ2-2; 7 positions agree with TRBD2. The CDR3 has 16 amino acids. CDR1 MGHRA and CDR2 YSYEKL come from the germline V gene. Losses at the gene ends were 1 base for V and 1 base for J; bases not matched to a gene: 3. The CDR3 DNA reads TGCGCCAGCAGCCAAGGACTAGCTGAGAACACCGGGGAGCTGTTTTTT. This gives the protein CASSQGLAENTGELFF.

The chain is built from TRBV15 and TRBJ2-1; 10 bases are a match to TRBD1. This CDR3 region has 14 residues. Germline V gene sequence: CDR1 LNHNV, CDR2 YYDKDF (reference sequence). V lost 1 base, J lost 7 bases, and 1 base stayed unmatched. Here the CDR3 reads CATSRGTGGNEQFF. CDR3 coding DNA: TGTGCCACCAGCAGAGGGACAGGGGGAAATGAGCAGTTCTTC. The full variable domain, with the rest looked up from reference TRBV15 and TRBJ2-1, is DAMVIQNPRYQVTQFGKPVTLSCSQTLNHNVMYWYQQKSSQAPKLLFHYYDKDFNNEADTPDNFQSRRPNTSFCFLDIRSPGLGDTAMYLCATSRGTGGNEQFFGPGTRLTVL.

The chain links TRBV9 to TRBJ2-7, with a tentative D call TRBD1 (6 bases). Germline CDR1 is SGDLS and CDR2 is YYNGEE. The CDR3 has 14 amino acids. The V and J ends lost 0 bases and 5 bases respectively, with 12 bases between them. The CDR3 sequence is CASSVGPRGDEQYV. CDR3 in DNA: TGTGCCAGCAGCGTAGGTCCCAGGGGAGACGAGCAGTACGTC.

This chain links TRBV5-4 with TRBJ1-1; D not resolved. Trimming took 0 bases from V and 3 from J, leaving 9 bases between them. The V gene's germline CDR1 is SGHNT and CDR2 YYREEE (reference sequence). The length of the CDR3 is 14 residues. The DNA of the CDR3 is TGTGCCAGCAGCTTGGACCAGGAGGACACTGAAGCTTTCTTT. Protein product: CASSLDQEDTEAFF. The full variable domain, completed using reference TRBV5-4 and TRBJ1-1, is ETGVTQSPTHLIKTRGQQVTLRCSSQSGHNTVSWYQQALGQGPQFIFQYYREEENGRGNFPPRFSGLQFPNYSSELNVNALELDDSALYLCASSLDQEDTEAFFGQGTRLTVV.

Details on this clone: The conserved final phenylalanine or tryptophan is absent from the CDR3, which likely points to a read error. The DNA is left out, because the CDR3 cannot be placed on it with certainty; the CDR3 is given as TCRdb lists it. The rearrangement uses TRBV5-5 and TRBJ1-4; TRBD1 was called by the table and not checked on the DNA. The CDR3 is 14 amino acids in total, end residues counted. The germline gives CDR1 SGHKS, CDR2 YYEKEE (reference sequence). The CDR3 protein is CASSLEGDRESGTH.

V gene TRBV19 combines with J gene TRBJ1-2; 10 nucleotides align to TRBD1. Trimming cost V 5 bases and J 2 bases; bases outside gene matches: 11. Germline V CDR1 and CDR2: LNHDA, SQIVND (reference sequence). The CDR3 sequence is 17 residues long. The CDR3, as DNA: TGTGCCAGTAGTGCTTGGGAGAAGGGACAGGGGAACTATGGCTACACCTTC. Translating it yields CASSAWEKGQGNYGYTF.

The V call is TRBV10-2, the J call TRBJ2-5; 9 bases align to TRBD2. The CDR3 consists of 14 residues. The trim removed 7 bases at V and 5 bases at J, leaving 8 bases unmatched. Germline loops: CDR1 WSHSY, CDR2 SAAADI. The CDR3 nucleotides are TGCGCCAGCAAATCGGCGGGGGGGAAGGAGACCCAGTACTTC. It specifies CASKSAGGKETQYF.

The chain employs TRBV6-1 and TRBJ1-1, with D possibly TRBD1 on 6 matching bases. The CDR3 runs 11 residues. Trimming left V 4 bases short and J 8 bases short, with 8 bases between. Germline-derived CDR1 and CDR2 are MNHNS and SASEGT. The CDR3 DNA is TGTGCCAGCAGTGCGGACAGAGAAGCTTTCTTT. Protein: CASSADREAFF.

This rearrangement joins TRBV2 to TRBJ2-2; 8 bases are a match to TRBD1. The CDR3 sequence is 19 residues long. V trimming: 6 bases; J trimming: 3 bases; junction bases outside the gene matches: 18. Germline V gene lookup returns CDR1 SNHLY and CDR2 FYNNEI. The CDR3 nucleotides read TGTGCCAGCAGGTTTCCGGACGACAGGGGAGGCGGCGACACCGGGGAGCTGTTTTTT. It encodes CASRFPDDRGGGDTGELFF.

The rearrangement links TRBV2 to TRBJ1-2; 9 bases fit TRBD1. With 6 bases clipped from V and 4 bases from J, the junction kept 9 bases outside the gene matches. Germline V gives CDR1 SNHLY, CDR2 FYNNEI. This CDR3 region has 15 residues. The chain's CDR3 is CASRFRDREGYGYTF. In DNA form, the CDR3 reads TGTGCCAGCAGGTTCCGGGACAGGGAAGGCTATGGCTACACCTTC.

The gene calls are TRBV7-9 and TRBJ1-2, with 8 bases identical to TRBD1. There are 14 residues in the CDR3. V trimming: 5 bases; J trimming: 4 bases; junction bases outside the gene matches: 6. Germline values: CDR1 SEHNR, CDR2 FQNEAQ (reference sequence). CDR3 sequence reads: CASSLGQEGYGYTF. CDR3 nucleotides: TGTGCCAGCAGCCTGGGACAGGAGGGCTATGGCTACACCTTC.

The chain joins TRBV5-1 to TRBJ2-7; possibly TRBD2 for D (5 bases). The CDR3 contains 13 residues. V was clipped by 5 bases and J by 3 bases, with 12 bases between them. CDR1 and CDR2 (germline): SGHRS, YFSETQ. The DNA for the CDR3 is TGCGCCAGCAGTGCACGGAGCGGCTACGAGCAGTACGTC. As protein: CASSARSGYEQYV.

The chain joins TRBV25-1 to TRBJ2-5, with a possible D match to TRBD2 (6 bases). CDR3 length equals 14 residues. Germline assignment: CDR1 MGHDK and CDR2 SYGVNS. With 4 bases removed from V and 2 bases from J, the gap between germline ends came to 11 bases. CDR3 amino acids: CASSGLVPQETQYF. Written as DNA, the CDR3 is TGTGCCAGCAGTGGACTAGTTCCTCAAGAGACCCAGTACTTC.